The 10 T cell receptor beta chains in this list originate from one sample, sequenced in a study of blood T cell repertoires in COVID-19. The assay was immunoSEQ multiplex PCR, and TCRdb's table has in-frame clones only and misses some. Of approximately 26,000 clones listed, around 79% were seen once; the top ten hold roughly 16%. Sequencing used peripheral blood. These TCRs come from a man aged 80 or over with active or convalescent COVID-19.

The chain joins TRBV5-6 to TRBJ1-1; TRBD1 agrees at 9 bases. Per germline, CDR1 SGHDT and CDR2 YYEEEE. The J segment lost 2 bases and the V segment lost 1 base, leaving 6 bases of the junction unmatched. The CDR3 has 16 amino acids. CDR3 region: CASSLLGQGPNTEAFF. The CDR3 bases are TGTGCCAGCAGCTTGTTAGGACAGGGGCCAAACACTGAAGCTTTCTTT.

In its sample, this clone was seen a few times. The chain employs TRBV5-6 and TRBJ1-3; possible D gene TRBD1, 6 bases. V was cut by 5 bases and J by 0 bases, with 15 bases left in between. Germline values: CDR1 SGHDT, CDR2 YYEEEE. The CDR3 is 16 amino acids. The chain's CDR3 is CASRGRTADSGNTIYF. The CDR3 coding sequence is TGTGCCAGCAGGGGAAGGACAGCCGACTCTGGAAACACCATATATTTT.

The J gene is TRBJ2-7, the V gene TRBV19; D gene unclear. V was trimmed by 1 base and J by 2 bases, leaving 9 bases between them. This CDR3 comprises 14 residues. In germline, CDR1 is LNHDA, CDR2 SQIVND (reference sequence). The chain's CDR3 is CASSIGADTYEQYF. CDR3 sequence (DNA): TGTGCCAGTAGTATAGGGGCAGATACCTACGAGCAGTACTTC.

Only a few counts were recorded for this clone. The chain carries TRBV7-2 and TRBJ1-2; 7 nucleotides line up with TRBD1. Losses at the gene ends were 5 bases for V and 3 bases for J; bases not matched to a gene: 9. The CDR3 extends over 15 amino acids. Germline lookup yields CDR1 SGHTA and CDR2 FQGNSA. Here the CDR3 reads CASSPNQGQYYGYTF. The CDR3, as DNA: TGTGCCAGCAGCCCTAACCAGGGACAGTACTATGGCTACACCTTC.

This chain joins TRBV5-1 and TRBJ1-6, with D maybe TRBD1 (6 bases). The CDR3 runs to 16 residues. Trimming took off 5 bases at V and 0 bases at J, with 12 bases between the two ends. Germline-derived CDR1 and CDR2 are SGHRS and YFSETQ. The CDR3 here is CASRPGDLSYNSPLHF. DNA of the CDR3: TGCGCCAGCAGACCAGGGGACCTCTCCTATAATTCACCCCTCCACTTT. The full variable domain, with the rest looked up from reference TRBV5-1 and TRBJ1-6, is KAGVTQTPRYLIKTRGQQVTLSCSPISGHRSVSWYQQTPGQGLQFLFEYFSETQRNKGNFPGRFSGRQFSNSRSEMNVSTLELGDSALYLCASRPGDLSYNSPLHFGNGTRLTVT.

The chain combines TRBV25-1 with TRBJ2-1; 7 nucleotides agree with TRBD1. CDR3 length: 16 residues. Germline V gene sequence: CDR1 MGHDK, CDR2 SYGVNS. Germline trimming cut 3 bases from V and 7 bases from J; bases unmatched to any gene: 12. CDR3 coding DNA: TGTGCCAGCAGTGATCCTCGGGGACAGCTAGGGAATGAGCAGTTCTTC. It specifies CASSDPRGQLGNEQFF.

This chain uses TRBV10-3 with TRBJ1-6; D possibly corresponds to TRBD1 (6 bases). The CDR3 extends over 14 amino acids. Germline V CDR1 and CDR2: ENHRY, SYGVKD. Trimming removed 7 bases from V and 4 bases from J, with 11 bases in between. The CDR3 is CAIKGDIYNSPLHF. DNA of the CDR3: TGTGCCATCAAGGGGGACATTTATAATTCACCCCTCCACTTT.

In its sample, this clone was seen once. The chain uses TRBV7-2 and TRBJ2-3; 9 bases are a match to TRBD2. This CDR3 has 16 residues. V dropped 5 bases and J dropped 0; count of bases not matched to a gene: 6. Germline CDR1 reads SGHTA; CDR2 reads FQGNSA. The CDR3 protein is CASSPGTSLSTDTQYF. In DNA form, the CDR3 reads TGTGCCAGCAGCCCGGGGACTAGCTTAAGCACAGATACGCAGTATTTT.

The CDR3 bases are TGTGCCAGCAGCCGTAGGACAGGGTCAGTGAACACTGAAGCTTTCTTT. It is translated as CASSRRTGSVNTEAFF. The J gene is TRBJ1-1, the V gene TRBV3-1 (or the pseudogene TRBV3-2); 8 nucleotides align to TRBD1. J was trimmed by 0 bases and V by 4 bases; bases with no gene match: 7. The CDR3 covers 16 residues. Per germline, CDR1 LGHDT and CDR2 YNNKEL (reference sequence).

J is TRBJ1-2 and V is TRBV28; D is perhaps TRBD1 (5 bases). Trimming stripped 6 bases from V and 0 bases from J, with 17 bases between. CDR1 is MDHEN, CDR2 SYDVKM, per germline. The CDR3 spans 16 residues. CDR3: CASRIPGDLANYGYTF. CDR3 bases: TGTGCCAGCAGAATCCCGGGGGATTTAGCTAACTATGGCTACACCTTC.